This T cell receptor (beta chain) was captured by sequencing in a study of radiotherapy plus CTLA-4 blockade in lung cancer. This CDR3 has 11 amino acids. Germline CDR1 and CDR2: LNHNV and YYDKDF (reference sequence). Trimming took off 4 bases at V and 5 bases at J, with 6 bases between the two ends. Assay: immunoSEQ multiplex PCR; the TCRdb copy retains only in-frame clones and omits some. The table lists 80,000 or so clones, roughly 80% of them singletons. The clonotype was recovered from a human donor with non-small cell lung cancer who had stable disease on radiotherapy plus ipilimumab. This chain connects TRBV15 to TRBJ2-7; D is unresolved. Sequenced material: peripheral blood, taken from a patient treated with radiotherapy plus ipilimumab. The CDR3 DNA is TGTGCCACCAGCATTGCCCACGAGCAGTACTTC. Translation: CATSIAHEQYF.